This T cell receptor beta chain was captured in a study of response to subunit inactivated influenza vaccine. Overall study results and limits: With each seasonal influenza vaccination, the authors suggested, few new T cells are recruited.

The sample holds a few counts of this clonotype. As yet, its antigen is unknown. TCRdb fed the RT-PCR reads into MiXCR, producing one record per CDR3 protein. The sample comprises 750,000 to 850,000 distinct CDR3 sequences, around a sixth of which are singletons, and roughly 10% rests with the top ten. Between the trimmed V and J ends, which lost 0 bases and 4 bases, there was a span of 17 bases. In germline, CDR1 is SGHDT, CDR2 YYEEEE. The CDR3 has 16 residues. Sequenced material: PBMCs from blood, taken less than 6 days after vaccination. This chain uses TRBV5-6 with TRBJ2-7; a possible D gene is TRBD1 (5 bases). The source of this sequence is a man aged 50 to 59 who received an inactivated influenza vaccine. This CDR3 is CASSLGGTRSGYEQYF. The DNA for the CDR3 is TGTGCCAGCAGCTTGGGGGGCACGCGTTCGGGTTACGAGCAGTACTTC.